The 20 T cell receptor beta chains below were found in one sample sequenced in a study of cytomegalovirus exposure and HLA in healthy donors. The table came from immunoSEQ multiplex PCR; TCRdb's copy has only in-frame clones and leaves some out. Of over 150,000 clones in the sample, about 86% were seen once. The sample taken for sequencing was PBMCs. The source of these receptors is a woman aged 18 to 35 in good health and CMV-seropositive.

The gene calls are TRBV9 and TRBJ2-2; 8 bases align to TRBD2. V lost 0 bases to trimming and J lost 5 bases; unmatched junction nucleotides: 9. The CDR3 runs 17 residues. Germline values: CDR1 SGDLS, CDR2 YYNGEE. The chain's CDR3 is CASSVAWGSGETGELFF. CDR3 in DNA: TGTGCCAGCAGCGTAGCTTGGGGTAGCGGGGAAACCGGGGAGCTGTTTTTT.

The chain joins TRBV2 to TRBJ2-7, with 9 bases matching TRBD2. The germline gives CDR1 SNHLY, CDR2 FYNNEI. The V and J ends lost 5 bases and 3 bases, in that order; junction bases with no gene match: 5. The CDR3 loop spans 14 amino acids. The chain's CDR3 is CASSKTSGDYEQYF. The CDR3 DNA sequence: TGTGCCAGCAGTAAGACTAGCGGAGACTACGAGCAGTACTTC. Full variable domain (rest looked up from reference TRBV2 and TRBJ2-7): EPEVTQTPSHQVTQMGQEVILRCVPISNHLYFYWYRQILGQKVEFLVSFYNNEISEKSEIFDDQFSVERPDGSNFTLKIRSTKLEDSAMYFCASSKTSGDYEQYFGPGTRLTVT.

This chain connects TRBV19 to TRBJ2-1, with 7 positions matching TRBD2. Germline values: CDR1 LNHDA, CDR2 SQIVND (reference sequence). This CDR3 is built from 15 residues. With 5 bases clipped from V and 2 bases from J, the junction kept 6 bases outside the gene matches. The CDR3 protein is CASSSGLTTYNEQFF. The CDR3 DNA sequence: TGTGCCAGTAGTTCGGGACTAACCACCTACAATGAGCAGTTCTTC.

This clone was observed once. V gene TRBV5-1 combines with J gene TRBJ2-2, with a weak D call TRBD2 (6 bases). Trimming shortened V by 4 bases and J by 8 bases, and 12 bases separated the two germline ends. The CDR3 is made up of 13 amino acids. Germline V gene data show CDR1 as SGHRS and CDR2 as YFSETQ. CDR3 residues: CASSQGTPGELFF. In DNA, the CDR3 is TGCGCCAGCAGCCAAGGGACTCCGGGGGAGCTGTTTTTT.

The chain links TRBV5-1 to TRBJ1-4, with D tentatively TRBD1 (6 bases). This CDR3 region has 15 residues. The germline gives CDR1 SGHRS, CDR2 YFSETQ. Deletions cut 5 bases from V and 3 bases from J, with 14 bases between. The chain's CDR3 is CASSSSGASNEKLFF. CDR3 bases: TGCGCCAGCAGTTCATCAGGGGCTTCTAATGAAAAACTGTTTTTT.

This clone was observed a handful of times. V and J are TRBV20-1 and TRBJ1-1; D possibly corresponds to TRBD1 (5 bases). Germline CDR1 is DFQATT and CDR2 is SNEGSKA (reference sequence). This CDR3 comprises 10 residues. The CDR3 sequence: CRGWAGEAFF. CDR3 bases: TGCAGGGGGTGGGCAGGGGAAGCTTTCTTT.

The V call is TRBV5-1, the J call TRBJ2-1, with 9 bases that match TRBD1. The CDR3 consists of 13 residues. In germline, CDR1 is SGHRS, CDR2 YFSETQ. J lost 8 bases, V lost 5 bases, and 5 bases had no gene match. Here the CDR3 DNA reads TGCGCCAGCAGGACACAGGGGGCGTATGAGCAGTTCTTC. Its protein product is CASRTQGAYEQFF.

The chain uses TRBV25-1 and TRBJ1-1; TRBD1 might be the D (5 bases). CDR1 and CDR2 (germline): MGHDK, SYGVNS. The V and J ends lost 1 base and 7 bases respectively, with 13 bases between them. This CDR3 contains 14 residues. The CDR3 DNA sequence: TGTGCCAGCAGTGAATTTACCCCGACAGTTGAAGCTTTCTTT. Translated, it gives CASSEFTPTVEAFF.

V is TRBV29-1 and J is TRBJ1-2, with D unresolved. Germline V gives CDR1 SQVTM, CDR2 ANQGSEA. V lost 5 bases and J 8 bases, leaving 15 bases between the germline ends. This CDR3 is built from 12 residues. The CDR3 protein is CSVFFSRGGYTF. In nucleotides, the CDR3 is TGCAGCGTTTTTTTCTCTCGGGGAGGCTACACCTTC.

V and J are TRBV7-3 and TRBJ2-2; D is perhaps TRBD2 (5 bases). The CDR3 runs 16 residues. CDR1 is SGHTA, CDR2 FQGTGA, per germline. The germline V and J ends were trimmed by 0 bases and 2 bases, with 10 bases remaining between them. CDR3 residues: CASSLTSLANTGELFF. The DNA of the CDR3 is TGTGCCAGCAGCTTAACGAGTCTAGCTAACACCGGGGAGCTGTTTTTT.

The rearrangement uses TRBV2 and TRBJ1-2; maybe TRBD1 (6 bases). V was cut by 6 bases and J by 7 bases, with 15 bases left in between. This CDR3 contains 13 residues. CDR1 SNHLY and CDR2 FYNNEI come from the germline V gene. CDR3 DNA sequence: TGTGCCAGCAGAACAGGGAGTTCATCTGGCTACACCTTC. Its translation: CASRTGSSSGYTF.

The rearrangement joins TRBV18 to TRBJ2-5; D gene unclear. Germline CDR1 KGHSH, CDR2 LQKENI. This CDR3 is built from 14 residues. Trimming removed 3 bases from V and 0 bases from J, with 8 bases in between. CDR3 in DNA: TGTGCCAGCTCACCGATTGAGTACCAAGAGACCCAGTACTTC. Amino acids: CASSPIEYQETQYF.

A few counts support this clone. The CDR3 protein is CASSRQANSDTQYF. CDR3 bases: TGTGCCAGCTCCCGACAGGCTAATTCTGATACGCAGTATTTT. The V gene is TRBV18, the J gene TRBJ2-3, with D possibly matching TRBD1 (6 bases). CDR1 KGHSH and CDR2 LQKENI come from the germline V gene. The V and J ends lost 6 bases and 6 bases respectively, with 16 bases between them. The CDR3 totals 14 residues.

The chain carries TRBV9 and TRBJ2-5; 9 bases line up with TRBD1. CDR3 length equals 15 residues. CDR1 SGDLS and CDR2 YYNGEE come from the germline V gene. With 0 bases clipped from V and 2 bases from J, the junction kept 2 bases outside the gene matches. The CDR3: CASSVEQGAQETQYF. DNA of the CDR3: TGTGCCAGCAGCGTAGAACAGGGGGCTCAAGAGACCCAGTACTTC.

The rearrangement joins TRBV9 to TRBJ2-3; 7 bases line up with TRBD1. The germline CDR1 and CDR2 sequences are SGDLS and YYNGEE. V lost 2 bases, J lost 2 bases, and 5 bases stayed unmatched. This CDR3 has 15 amino acids. In DNA form, the CDR3 reads TGTGCCAGCAGCGTTGGGACAGCAACCACAGATACGCAGTATTTT. Translation: CASSVGTATTDTQYF.

The J gene is TRBJ1-1, the V gene TRBV29-1; weak D call: TRBD1 (5 bases). The V end was cut by 7 bases, the J end by 4 bases, with 16 bases between. Germline V lookup: CDR1 SQVTM, CDR2 ANQGSEA. This CDR3 region has 13 residues. The CDR3 sequence is CSGDRGGATEAFF. CDR3 sequence (DNA): TGCAGCGGCGACCGTGGTGGGGCCACTGAAGCTTTCTTT.

This clone was picked up one time. The chain combines TRBV25-1 with TRBJ1-2, with no clear D. The CDR3 contains 13 residues. Germline-derived CDR1 and CDR2 are MGHDK and SYGVNS. V lost 4 bases and J 8 bases, leaving 14 bases between the germline ends. The CDR3 here is CASSVSEWAGYTF. In DNA form, the CDR3 reads TGTGCCAGCAGTGTATCAGAGTGGGCGGGCTACACCTTC.

The V gene is TRBV18, the J gene TRBJ1-4; 10 positions agree with TRBD1. Germline V gene lookup returns CDR1 KGHSH and CDR2 LQKENI. V lost 5 bases, J lost 4 bases, and 16 bases stayed unmatched. This CDR3 comprises 19 residues. As DNA, the CDR3 is TGTGCCAGCTCAGCCCTTTCCGGGACAGGGGTCGGGAGTAATGAAAAACTGTTTTTT. Translating gives CASSALSGTGVGSNEKLFF.

V gene TRBV2 combines with J gene TRBJ2-2; weak D call: TRBD1 (6 bases). Looked up from germline, CDR1 is SNHLY and CDR2 is FYNNEI. This CDR3 is built from 15 residues. The ends were cut back, 3 bases at V and 4 bases at J, with 12 bases in the middle. CDR3 nucleotides: TGTGCCAGCAGTGAGGTGGGGGCCCGCACCGGGGAGCTGTTTTTT. This encodes CASSEVGARTGELFF.

The chain recombines TRBV6-4 with TRBJ2-7, with 7 bases identical to TRBD1. The CDR3 loop spans 15 amino acids. CDR1 is MRHNA, CDR2 SNTAGT, per germline. The junction had 3 bases not matched to a gene; V was cut back by 0 bases and J by 1 base. The CDR3 sequence: CASSDSQQGSYEQYF. The CDR3 DNA reads as TGTGCCAGCAGTGACTCGCAACAGGGGTCCTACGAGCAGTACTTC.